The 9 T cell receptor beta chains given below trace back to one sample, sequenced in a study of identical twins. TCRdb called the 5' RACE reads again in MiXCR, with one record for every CDR3 protein. Altogether about 810,000 distinct CDR3 sequences are present, approximately 13% being singletons, with the ten largest covering roughly 1.6%. This same sample was also taken into another study, of yellow fever vaccine responses in identical twins.

Sequencing was performed on PBMCs. Receptors were obtained from a woman younger than 30 in good health.

This chain joins TRBV9 and TRBJ1-6; 7 bases align to TRBD1. The CDR3 runs to 14 residues. The germline CDR1 and CDR2 sequences are SGDLS and YYNGEE. After removal of 0 bases from V and 9 bases from J, the junction contained 3 bases not matched to a gene. This chain's CDR3 is CASSVDRGVSPLHF. In nucleotides, the CDR3 is TGTGCCAGCAGCGTAGACAGGGGAGTTTCACCCCTCCACTTT.

This clonotype was seen a handful of times. The rearrangement links TRBV28 to TRBJ2-1, with D maybe TRBD1 (6 bases). The CDR3 runs 12 residues. V dropped 5 bases and J dropped 8 bases, with 10 bases sitting between them. CDR1 is MDHEN, CDR2 SYDVKM, per germline. CDR3 coding DNA: TGTGCCAGCAGTGGACAGTTGGATGAGCAGTTCTTC. It yields the protein CASSGQLDEQFF.

The rearrangement uses TRBV20-1 and TRBJ2-3; tentative D call: TRBD2 (5 bases). The CDR3 contains 14 residues. Germline CDR1 is DFQATT and CDR2 is SNEGSKA (reference sequence). V was cut by 3 bases and J by 2 bases, with 12 bases left in between. CDR3 in amino acids: CSARGSGSTDTQYF. CDR3 sequence (DNA): TGCAGTGCTAGGGGGAGCGGATCCACAGATACGCAGTATTTT.

V usage is TRBV3-1 and J usage is TRBJ2-3; D gene ambiguous. Per the germline V gene, CDR1 is LGHDT and CDR2 is YNNKEL (reference sequence). Deletions cut 4 bases from V and 2 bases from J, with 16 bases between. The CDR3 extends over 16 amino acids. The DNA of the CDR3 is TGTGCCAGCAGCCCGCGCTCCGGGTCCGCCACAGATACGCAGTATTTT. Its protein product is CASSPRSGSATDTQYF.

The V call is TRBV5-1, the J call TRBJ2-3; the D gene is possibly TRBD2 (5 bases). Germline values: CDR1 SGHRS, CDR2 YFSETQ. The length of the CDR3 is 14 residues. V lost 4 bases, J lost 3 bases, and 12 bases lay in between. The CDR3 sequence: CASSPGSATDTQYF. Here the CDR3 DNA reads TGCGCCAGCAGCCCTGGTAGCGCAACAGATACGCAGTATTTT. The variable domain in full, with the rest retrieved from reference TRBV5-1 and TRBJ2-3, is KAGVTQTPRYLIKTRGQQVTLSCSPISGHRSVSWYQQTPGQGLQFLFEYFSETQRNKGNFPGRFSGRQFSNSRSEMNVSTLELGDSALYLCASSPGSATDTQYFGPGTRLTVL.

The V gene is TRBV29-1, the J gene TRBJ2-3; D possibly corresponds to TRBD1 (6 bases). This CDR3 is 12 amino acids long. The V gene lost 6 bases and the J gene lost 4 bases, with 11 bases spanning the gap. Germline V gene data show CDR1 as SQVTM and CDR2 as ANQGSEA. The CDR3 sequence: CSVGTPPDTQYF. The CDR3 DNA reads as TGCAGCGTGGGGACACCCCCAGATACGCAGTATTTT.

This clonotype was counted between two and nine times. The gene calls are TRBV6-1 and TRBJ2-7, with TRBD1 matching over 7 bases. The CDR3 has 16 amino acids. The germline V gene has CDR1 MNHNS and CDR2 SASEGT. Germline trimming cut 6 bases from V and 4 bases from J; bases unmatched to any gene: 15. CDR3 nucleotide sequence: TGTGCCAGCAGGGGGGACAGACCGGACTGGGGATACGAGCAGTACTTC. Amino acid sequence: CASRGDRPDWGYEQYF.

This clonotype was seen at least ten times. This chain links TRBV12-3 or TRBV12-4 with TRBJ2-1; the D gene is possibly TRBD1 (5 bases). The CDR3 has 13 residues. V gave up 2 bases and J gave up 7 bases, with 9 bases separating them. Here the CDR3 DNA reads TGTGCCAGCAGTTTACGCAGGGCGAATGAGCAGTTCTTC. Amino acid sequence: CASSLRRANEQFF.

The V call is TRBV9, the J call TRBJ2-3, with D possibly matching TRBD2 (7 bases). V was trimmed by 0 bases and J by 3 bases, leaving 14 bases between them. Germline CDR1 reads SGDLS; CDR2 reads YYNGEE. This CDR3 is 16 amino acids long. CDR3 coding DNA: TGTGCCAGCAGCGTAGAAGGGGGGGCCCTTACAGATACGCAGTATTTT. The encoded protein is CASSVEGGALTDTQYF. The variable domain in full, completed from reference TRBV9 and TRBJ2-3, reads DSGVTQTPKHLITATGQRVTLRCSPRSGDLSVYWYQQSLDQGLQFLIQYYNGEERAKGNILERFSAQQFPDLHSELNLSSLELGDSALYFCASSVEGGALTDTQYFGPGTRLTVL.